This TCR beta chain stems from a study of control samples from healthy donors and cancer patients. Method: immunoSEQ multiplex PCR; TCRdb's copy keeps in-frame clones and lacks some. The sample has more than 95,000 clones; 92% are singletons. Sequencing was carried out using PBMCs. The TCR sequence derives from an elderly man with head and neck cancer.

In DNA, the CDR3 is TGTGCCAGCTCTCCCGGGGCAGCGGATGGCTACACCTTC. Translating gives CASSPGAADGYTF. The rearrangement links TRBV6-6 to TRBJ1-2; tentative D call: TRBD1 (5 bases). Trimming shortened V by 8 bases and J by 6 bases, and 16 bases separated the two germline ends. The CDR3 is made up of 13 amino acids. Germline V gene lookup returns CDR1 MNHNY and CDR2 SVGAGI (reference sequence).